Listed below are T cell receptor beta chains from one sample, sequenced in a study of OX40 agonist ivuxolimab in advanced cancers. Generated by immunoSEQ multiplex PCR, the TCRdb table keeps only in-frame clones and is missing some. The sample includes roughly 93,000 clones, around 92% seen only once; the top ten take roughly 0.53%. The sequenced sample was CD4+ or CD8+ T cells sorted from blood, obtained in a trial of the OX40 agonist ivuxolimab. These receptors all come from an adult with an advanced solid tumor such as melanoma, head and neck, liver or kidney cancer. The CDR3 runs from the conserved cysteine through the conserved F or W. The D gene is left open where the match is weak. Some rows have no size entry. The others give once, few or many, or a class for an expanded clone.

cdr3_aa: CASSRTGGFNGYTF
cdr3_nt: TGTGCCAGCAGTAGGACAGGGGGCTTCAATGGCTACACCTTC
v_call: TRBV6-5
d_call: TRBD1
j_call: TRBJ1-2
clone_size: once

cdr3_aa: CASSDVPGLSSGELFF
cdr3_nt: TGTGCCAGCAGTGACGTTCCGGGACTATCTTCCGGGGAGCTGTTTTTT
v_call: TRBV6-1
d_call: TRBD2
j_call: TRBJ2-2
clone_size: -

cdr3_aa: CASRLQGATTEAFF
cdr3_nt: TGTGCCAGTCGTCTACAGGGGGCGACCACTGAAGCTTTCTTT
v_call: TRBV6-5
d_call: TRBD1
j_call: TRBJ1-1
clone_size: -

cdr3_aa: CASSLGAGNGYTF
cdr3_nt: TGTGCCAGCAGCTTAGGGGCAGGGAATGGCTACACCTTC
v_call: TRBV7-3
d_call: -
j_call: TRBJ1-2
clone_size: -

cdr3_aa: CANKQGNTEAFF
cdr3_nt: TGTGCCAATAAGCAGGGGAACACTGAAGCTTTCTTT
v_call: TRBV6-1
d_call: -
j_call: TRBJ1-1
clone_size: -

cdr3_aa: CASSRAGSGSYEQYF
cdr3_nt: TGTGCCAGCAGCCGGGCCGGGTCGGGATCCTACGAGCAGTACTTC
v_call: TRBV7-3
d_call: -
j_call: TRBJ2-7
clone_size: -

cdr3_aa: CASSFGSGSSYEQYF
cdr3_nt: TGTGCCAGCAGCTTCGGTAGCGGGAGTAGTTACGAGCAGTACTTC
v_call: TRBV11-2
d_call: TRBD2
j_call: TRBJ2-7
clone_size: -

cdr3_aa: CASSLGEPPLEQYF
cdr3_nt: TGTGCCAGCAGCTTAGGGGAACCTCCCCTCGAGCAGTACTTC
v_call: TRBV13
d_call: -
j_call: TRBJ2-7
clone_size: -

cdr3_aa: CASSYSFQMNTEAFF
cdr3_nt: TGTGCCAGCAGTTACTCGTTTCAGATGAACACTGAAGCTTTCTTT
v_call: TRBV6-6
d_call: -
j_call: TRBJ1-1
clone_size: -

cdr3_aa: CASSVGTGKETQYF
cdr3_nt: TGTGCCAGTAGTGTCGGGACAGGTAAAGAGACCCAGTACTTC
v_call: TRBV19
d_call: TRBD1
j_call: TRBJ2-5
clone_size: -

cdr3_aa: CASSQIGGVETQYF
cdr3_nt: TGTGCCAGCAGCCAAATAGGGGGGGTAGAGACCCAGTACTTC
v_call: TRBV9
d_call: -
j_call: TRBJ2-5
clone_size: -

cdr3_aa: CSVELSTGQGEKLFF
cdr3_nt: TGCAGCGTTGAGCTATCGACAGGGCAGGGTGAAAAACTGTTTTTT
v_call: TRBV29-1
d_call: TRBD1
j_call: TRBJ1-4
clone_size: -

cdr3_aa: CASSPPGTNGYGYTF
cdr3_nt: TGTGCCAGCTCACCACCAGGGACTAATGGCTATGGCTACACCTTC
v_call: TRBV18
d_call: -
j_call: TRBJ1-2
clone_size: -

cdr3_aa: CASSPGTIYGYTF
cdr3_nt: TGTGCCAGCAGTCCGGGGACGATCTATGGCTACACCTTC
v_call: TRBV6-5
d_call: -
j_call: TRBJ1-2
clone_size: -

cdr3_aa: CASSSSSGGGQETQYF
cdr3_nt: TGTGCCAGCAGTTCCTCTAGCGGGGGGGGCCAAGAGACCCAGTACTTC
v_call: TRBV28
d_call: TRBD2
j_call: TRBJ2-5
clone_size: once

cdr3_aa: CASSHSGGAGETQYF
cdr3_nt: TGTGCCAGCAGCCATAGCGGGGGGGCCGGGGAGACCCAGTACTTC
v_call: TRBV7-2
d_call: TRBD2
j_call: TRBJ2-5
clone_size: -

cdr3_aa: CASSNRPTNTEAFF
cdr3_nt: TGTGCCAGCAGCAACCGACCGACGAACACTGAAGCTTTCTTT
v_call: TRBV21-1
d_call: -
j_call: TRBJ1-1
clone_size: -

cdr3_aa: CASSAGLVGGELFF
cdr3_nt: TGTGCCAGCAGCGCGGGACTAGTTGGTGGGGAGCTGTTTTTT
v_call: TRBV7-6
d_call: TRBD2
j_call: TRBJ2-2
clone_size: -

cdr3_aa: CAISESNQPQHF
cdr3_nt: TGTGCCATCAGTGAAAGCAATCAGCCCCAGCATTTT
v_call: TRBV10-3
d_call: -
j_call: TRBJ1-5
clone_size: -

cdr3_aa: CATSRDLTGAGSPQHF
cdr3_nt: TGTGCCACCAGCAGAGATCTGACAGGGGCCGGTTCACCCCAGCATTTT
v_call: TRBV15
d_call: TRBD1
j_call: TRBJ1-5
clone_size: -

cdr3_aa: CASTDGGITAGQPQHF
cdr3_nt: TGTGCCAGTACTGATGGGGGTATTACTGCGGGTCAGCCCCAGCATTTT
v_call: TRBV19
d_call: -
j_call: TRBJ1-5
clone_size: -

cdr3_aa: CASSVRGNTIYF
cdr3_nt: TGCGCCAGCAGTGTACGGGGAAACACCATATATTTT
v_call: TRBV10-2
d_call: -
j_call: TRBJ1-3
clone_size: once

cdr3_aa: CASSEVLFTSTDTQYF
cdr3_nt: TGCGCCAGCAGTGAGGTTCTCTTCACAAGCACAGATACGCAGTATTTT
v_call: TRBV10-1
d_call: -
j_call: TRBJ2-3
clone_size: -

cdr3_aa: CASSLDRENYGYTF
cdr3_nt: TGTGCCAGCAGTCTGGACAGGGAAAACTATGGCTACACCTTC
v_call: TRBV6-5
d_call: TRBD1
j_call: TRBJ1-2
clone_size: -

cdr3_aa: CASSDDRGLRNTGELFF
cdr3_nt: TGCGCCAGCAGTGATGACAGGGGATTGAGAAACACCGGGGAGCTGTTTTTT
v_call: TRBV10-1
d_call: TRBD1
j_call: TRBJ2-2
clone_size: -

cdr3_aa: CASRKLGSYEQYF
cdr3_nt: TGTGCCAGCAGGAAGCTAGGGTCCTACGAGCAGTACTTC
v_call: TRBV6-1
d_call: -
j_call: TRBJ2-7
clone_size: once

cdr3_aa: CASSIQQATEAFF
cdr3_nt: TGTGCCAGTAGTATTCAACAGGCCACTGAAGCTTTCTTT
v_call: TRBV19
d_call: -
j_call: TRBJ1-1
clone_size: -

cdr3_aa: CASSLRGGITYEQYF
cdr3_nt: TGTGCCAGCAGCTTAAGGGGCGGGATCACCTACGAGCAGTACTTC
v_call: TRBV7-8
d_call: -
j_call: TRBJ2-7
clone_size: -

cdr3_aa: CASSESGGDQPQHF
cdr3_nt: TGTGCCAGCAGTGAGTCAGGGGGCGATCAGCCCCAGCATTTT
v_call: TRBV6-1
d_call: TRBD1
j_call: TRBJ1-5
clone_size: -

cdr3_aa: CASSDGTGRSETQYF
cdr3_nt: TGCGCCAGCAGTGACGGGACAGGGCGATCGGAGACCCAGTACTTC
v_call: TRBV10-1
d_call: TRBD1
j_call: TRBJ2-5
clone_size: -

cdr3_aa: CASSRVRGNQPQHF
cdr3_nt: TGTGCCAGCAGCCGCGTCAGGGGCAATCAGCCCCAGCATTTT
v_call: TRBV27
d_call: -
j_call: TRBJ1-5
clone_size: -

cdr3_aa: CASSEEGYGYTF
cdr3_nt: TGTGCCAGCAGTGAGGAGGGTTATGGCTACACCTTC
v_call: TRBV2
d_call: -
j_call: TRBJ1-2
clone_size: -

cdr3_aa: CASSHAGTGTDTQYF
cdr3_nt: TGTGCCAGCTCACACGCCGGGACAGGCACAGATACGCAGTATTTT
v_call: TRBV18
d_call: TRBD1
j_call: TRBJ2-3
clone_size: -

cdr3_aa: CASSLGKGNQPQHF
cdr3_nt: TGTGCCAGCAGCTTAGGTAAGGGAAATCAGCCCCAGCATTTT
v_call: TRBV13
d_call: -
j_call: TRBJ1-5
clone_size: few

cdr3_aa: CASSERGFSVIQYF
cdr3_nt: TGTGCCAGCAGTGAAAGGGGGTTCTCTGTCATTCAGTACTTC
v_call: TRBV6-4
d_call: -
j_call: TRBJ2-4
clone_size: -

cdr3_aa: CASSFGQGHSYEQYF
cdr3_nt: TGCGCCAGCAGCTTTGGACAGGGGCACTCCTACGAGCAGTACTTC
v_call: TRBV5-1
d_call: TRBD1
j_call: TRBJ2-7
clone_size: -

cdr3_aa: CASSWTYGYTF
cdr3_nt: TGTGCCAGCAGCTGGACATATGGCTACACCTTC
v_call: TRBV5-8
d_call: -
j_call: TRBJ1-2
clone_size: -

cdr3_aa: CASPPPGDSRKLFF
cdr3_nt: TGTGCCAGCCCTCCTCCAGGGGACTCTAGAAAACTGTTTTTT
v_call: TRBV6-5
d_call: -
j_call: TRBJ1-4
clone_size: -

cdr3_aa: CASSRGQHYGYTF
cdr3_nt: TGTGCCAGCAGCCGGGGACAGCATTATGGCTACACCTTC
v_call: TRBV27
d_call: TRBD1
j_call: TRBJ1-2
clone_size: -

cdr3_aa: CASSEVGGGVQETQYF
cdr3_nt: TGTGCCAGCAGTGAAGTCGGGGGCGGCGTCCAAGAGACCCAGTACTTC
v_call: TRBV6-1
d_call: -
j_call: TRBJ2-5
clone_size: few

cdr3_aa: CASSEGTGTNEKLFF
cdr3_nt: TGTGCCAGCAGTGAGGGGACGGGTACTAATGAAAAACTGTTTTTT
v_call: TRBV25-1
d_call: -
j_call: TRBJ1-4
clone_size: -

cdr3_aa: CASSVANTVGELFF
cdr3_nt: TGTGCCAGCAGCGTAGCTAATACGGTGGGGGAGCTGTTTTTT
v_call: TRBV9
d_call: -
j_call: TRBJ2-2
clone_size: -